One and the same sample provided the 13 T cell receptor beta chains below, sequenced in a study of shared clonotypes between healthy human individuals. Positively selected for CCR7, the CD45RO-negative cells used as naive CD8 cells excluded terminally differentiated effector memory CD45RA+ cells. Profiled with immunoSEQ multiplex PCR; TCRdb holds only in-frame clones, not every one. The data contain about 2,100,000 clones, about 92% of them singletons. The specimen was naive CD8+ T cells from PBMCs. The receptors shown here come from a man in his late teens or twenties in good health. Some clones in this sample may be carry-over from other donors' samples.

The rearrangement joins TRBV7-8 to TRBJ2-1; D possibly corresponds to TRBD1 (5 bases). Trimming pared 2 bases from V and 8 bases from J, leaving 16 bases between. This CDR3 comprises 15 residues. Germline V CDR1 and CDR2: SGHVS, FQNEAQ. The CDR3 DNA reads as TGTGCCAGCAGCTTAAGGTTTGGCCTCAGGGATGAGCAGTTCTTC. Translating gives CASSLRFGLRDEQFF.

This clone was detected once. Other nucleotide sequences in the sample specify the same CDR3. The chain links TRBV28 to TRBJ1-5; D gene ambiguous. From germline, CDR1 is MDHEN and CDR2 SYDVKM. Trimming left V 9 bases short and J 0 bases short, with 12 bases between. The CDR3 consists of 14 residues. Here the CDR3 DNA reads TGTGCCAGTTCCCCGAGTTATAGCAATCAGCCCCAGCATTTT. Its protein product is CASSPSYSNQPQHF.

V usage is TRBV5-6 and J usage is TRBJ2-7; TRBD2 might be the D (6 bases). The V gene lost 3 bases and the J gene lost 5 bases, with 12 bases spanning the gap. This CDR3 region has 13 residues. CDR1 and CDR2 (germline): SGHDT, YYEEEE. DNA for the CDR3: TGTGCCAGCAGCTCGGGAGTAGGTGACGAGCAGTACTTC. Translating it yields CASSSGVGDEQYF. The full variable domain, its missing parts supplied by reference TRBV5-6 and TRBJ2-7, is DAGVTQSPTHLIKTRGQQVTLRCSPKSGHDTVSWYQQALGQGPQFIFQYYEEEERQRGNFPDRFSGHQFPNYSSELNVNALLLGDSALYLCASSSGVGDEQYFGPGTRLTVT.

V is TRBV28 and J is TRBJ2-7, with D perhaps TRBD2 (5 bases). V shed 3 bases and J shed 4 bases, with 10 bases lying between them. This CDR3 has 13 amino acids. Germline loops: CDR1 MDHEN, CDR2 SYDVKM. The CDR3 DNA reads as TGTGCCAGCAGTTTGGACGGGGTTTACGAGCAGTACTTC. Encoded protein: CASSLDGVYEQYF.

V and J are TRBV7-9 and TRBJ2-7, with D hard to call. CDR3 size: 14 residues. CDR1 SEHNR and CDR2 FQNEAQ come from the germline V gene (reference sequence). The V and J ends lost 6 bases and 2 bases respectively, with 14 bases between them. In DNA form, the CDR3 reads TGTGCCAGCAGTTCACCTGGACCGCCCTACGAGCAGTACTTC. This translates into CASSSPGPPYEQYF.

The V gene is TRBV7-9, the J gene TRBJ2-1, with D hard to call. Germline assignment: CDR1 SEHNR and CDR2 FQNEAQ (reference sequence). The CDR3 sequence is 11 residues long. V lost 4 bases and J 9 bases, leaving 7 bases between the germline ends. This CDR3 reads CASSSQAEQFF. CDR3 sequence (DNA): TGTGCCAGCAGCTCCCAGGCTGAGCAGTTCTTC.

The V and J genes are TRBV11-2 and TRBJ2-1, with 8 positions matching TRBD1. The junction had 7 bases not matched to a gene; V was cut back by 2 bases and J by 4 bases. The CDR3 length is 16 residues. Germline values: CDR1 SGHAT, CDR2 FQNNGV. The CDR3 loop reads CASSLTVRTGYNEQFF. CDR3 nucleotides: TGTGCCAGCAGCTTAACAGTACGGACAGGGTACAATGAGCAGTTCTTC.

The CDR3 nucleotides read TGTGCCAGCAGCTTAGGAACAGGCGGGGAGCTGTTTTTT. Translation gives CASSLGTGGELFF. The V and J genes are TRBV13 and TRBJ2-2; tentative D call: TRBD1 (5 bases). The CDR3 is made up of 13 amino acids. V lost 0 bases to trimming and J lost 7 bases, with 6 bases between them. Per germline, CDR1 PRHDT and CDR2 FYEKMQ (reference sequence).

As regards this clone: This sample includes further DNA sequences coding for the same CDR3. The chain is built from TRBV11-2 and TRBJ2-7; D may be TRBD2 (7 bases). Germline V gene lookup returns CDR1 SGHAT and CDR2 FQNNGV. Trimming cost V 6 bases and J 0 bases, with 9 bases left between them. The CDR3 loop spans 13 amino acids. DNA of the CDR3: TGTGCCAGCAGTCGGGGGGCCTCCTACGAGCAGTACTTC. Translating gives CASSRGASYEQYF.

A single count supports this clone. The chain has TRBV15 and TRBJ1-1; the D gene is possibly TRBD1 (5 bases). The germline CDR1 and CDR2 sequences are LNHNV and YYDKDF (reference sequence). The germline V and J ends were trimmed by 1 base and 8 bases, with 14 bases remaining between them. The CDR3 is made up of 14 amino acids. The CDR3 DNA is TGTGCCACCAGCAGAGGGGGGTTTTTGCGGGAAGCTTTCTTT. It yields the protein CATSRGGFLREAFF.

This clone was seen once. The rearrangement joins TRBV28 to TRBJ2-1; D is unresolved. Per germline, CDR1 MDHEN and CDR2 SYDVKM. CDR3 length equals 13 residues. Trimming shortened V by 2 bases and J by 7 bases, and 9 bases separated the two germline ends. CDR3 residues: CASSLPESNEQFF. The CDR3 coding sequence is TGTGCCAGCAGTTTACCCGAGAGTAATGAGCAGTTCTTC. Combining the CDR3 with reference TRBV28 and TRBJ2-1 gives the whole variable domain DVKVTQSSRYLVKRTGEKVFLECVQDMDHENMFWYRQDPGLGLRLIYFSYDVKMKEKGDIPEGYSVSREKKERFSLILESASTNQTSMYLCASSLPESNEQFFGPGTRLTVL.

The chain has TRBV27 and TRBJ2-7, with 7 nucleotides matching TRBD1. Trimming cost V 6 bases and J 3 bases; bases outside gene matches: 8. The CDR3 spans 14 residues. Germline loops: CDR1 MNHEY, CDR2 SMNVEV (reference sequence). The DNA of the CDR3 is TGTGCCAGCAGAAGCGGACAGGCTCGCTACGAGCAGTACTTC. Translating gives CASRSGQARYEQYF.

As concerns this clone: In the same sample, other DNA sequences code for this CDR3. CDR3 sequence reads: CASSGGSYEQYF. The CDR3 coding sequence is TGTGCCAGCAGCGGCGGGAGCTACGAGCAGTACTTC. The rearrangement joins TRBV27 to TRBJ2-7, with TRBD2 identical over 7 bases. V lost 6 bases and J lost 3; bases outside the gene matches: 2. Per germline, CDR1 MNHEY and CDR2 SMNVEV (reference sequence). The length of the CDR3 is 12 residues.